The clone carrying this TCR beta chain was detected only once. The antigen is not known. The data are from a study of T cell responses to AZD1222 COVID-19 vaccine. Analysis merged second doses at about 4 or about 12 weeks. Overall study findings and caveats: Targets within unmutated variant regions were reportedly found for nearly half of spike-specific TCRs. The span of vaccine-associated CD4 TCRs extended across spike, with dominance at 160-218 and 743-854.

V dropped 6 bases and J dropped 1 base, with 17 bases sitting between them. The CDR3 has 16 amino acids. Germline CDR1 and CDR2: MNHNY and SVGAGI (reference sequence). Here immunoSEQ multiplex PCR was the method, and the copy in TCRdb shows in-frame clones only, minus some. The sample comprises more than 85,000 clones, roughly 89% of which are singletons, and 35% to 50% rests with the top ten. This specimen was peripheral blood, taken 28 days after the second AZD1222 dose. The chain uses TRBV6-6 and TRBJ2-3; D tentatively reads TRBD1 or TRBD2 (5 bases each). The receptor's source is an adult who received the AZD1222 COVID-19 vaccine. The CDR3 coding sequence is TGTGCCAGCAGCCCCGGGACGAACTACGGCACAGATACGCAGTATTTT. Protein sequence: CASSPGTNYGTDTQYF.